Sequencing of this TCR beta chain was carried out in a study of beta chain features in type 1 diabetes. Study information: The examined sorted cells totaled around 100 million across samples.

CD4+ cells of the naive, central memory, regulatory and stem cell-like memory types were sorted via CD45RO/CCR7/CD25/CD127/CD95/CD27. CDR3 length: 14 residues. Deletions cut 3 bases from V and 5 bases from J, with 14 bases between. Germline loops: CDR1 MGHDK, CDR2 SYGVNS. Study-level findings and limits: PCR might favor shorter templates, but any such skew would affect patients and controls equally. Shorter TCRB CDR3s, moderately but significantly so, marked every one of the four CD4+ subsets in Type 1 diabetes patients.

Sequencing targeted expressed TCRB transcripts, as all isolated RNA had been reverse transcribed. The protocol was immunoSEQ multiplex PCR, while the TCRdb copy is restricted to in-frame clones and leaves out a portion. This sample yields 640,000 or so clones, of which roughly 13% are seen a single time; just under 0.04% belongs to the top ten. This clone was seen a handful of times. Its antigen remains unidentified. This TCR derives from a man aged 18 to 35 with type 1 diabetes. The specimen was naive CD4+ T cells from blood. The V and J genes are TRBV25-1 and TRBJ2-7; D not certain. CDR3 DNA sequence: TGTGCCAGCAGTGATACTCACGTAGGCGACGAGCAGTACTTC. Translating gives CASSDTHVGDEQYF.